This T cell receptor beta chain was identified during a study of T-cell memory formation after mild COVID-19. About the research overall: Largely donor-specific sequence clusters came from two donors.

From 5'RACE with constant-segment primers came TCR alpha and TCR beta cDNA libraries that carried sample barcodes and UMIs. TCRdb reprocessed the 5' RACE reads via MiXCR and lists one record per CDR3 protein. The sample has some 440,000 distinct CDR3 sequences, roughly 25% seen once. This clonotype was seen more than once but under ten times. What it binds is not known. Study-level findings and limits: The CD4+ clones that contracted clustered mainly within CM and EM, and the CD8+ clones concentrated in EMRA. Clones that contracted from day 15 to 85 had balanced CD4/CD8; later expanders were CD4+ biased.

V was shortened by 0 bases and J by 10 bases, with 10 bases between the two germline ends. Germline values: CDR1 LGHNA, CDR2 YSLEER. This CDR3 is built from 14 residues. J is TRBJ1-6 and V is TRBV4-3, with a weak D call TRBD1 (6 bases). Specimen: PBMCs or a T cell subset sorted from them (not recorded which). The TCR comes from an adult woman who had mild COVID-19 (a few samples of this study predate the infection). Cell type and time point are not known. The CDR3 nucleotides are TGCGCCAGCAGCCAAGACAGGGGAGAATCACCCCTCCACTTT. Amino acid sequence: CASSQDRGESPLHF.